The text below deals with one T cell receptor beta chain. The antigen remains undetermined. Clones were read by immunoSEQ multiplex PCR, and TCRdb kept only the in-frame ones, dropping some. The sample lists a few million clones, over 85% occurring once. The CDR3 spans 14 residues. V shed 7 bases and J shed 5 bases, with 14 bases lying between them. Germline V gene lookup returns CDR1 SGHVS and CDR2 FQNEAQ. This sample was included in a study of shared clonotypes between healthy human individuals. General study points: Researchers sampled only blood; tissue repertoires likely differ.

The sample was naive CD4+ T cells sorted from blood. The subset denotes: CD45RA+ positively selected. This receptor was identified in a man aged 18-30 years in good health. The rearrangement links TRBV7-8 to TRBJ1-4; D might be TRBD1 (6 bases). CDR3 in DNA: TGTGCCAGCACGGAACAGGGCGCCAATGAAAAACTGTTTTTT. Its protein is CASTEQGANEKLFF.